What follows are 18 T cell receptor beta chains derived from one specimen sequenced in a study of radiotherapy plus CTLA-4 blockade in lung cancer. Assay used: immunoSEQ multiplex PCR; TCRdb lists only in-frame clones, some missing. Of 90,000 to 100,000 clones in the sample, approximately 74% were seen once. Sequenced here: peripheral blood, sampled from a patient treated with radiotherapy plus ipilimumab. All receptors derive from a human donor with non-small cell lung cancer who had a partial response to radiotherapy plus ipilimumab. Some clones in this sample may be carry-over from other donors' samples.

The chain combines TRBV5-1 with TRBJ2-2; no firm D call. V lost 0 bases, J lost 0 bases, and 3 bases lay in between. This CDR3 comprises 14 residues. Germline CDR1 reads SGHRS; CDR2 reads YFSETQ. DNA of the CDR3: TGCGCCAGCAGCTTGGCTACGAACACCGGGGAGCTGTTTTTT. Translating gives CASSLATNTGELFF.

The chain is built from TRBV5-4 and TRBJ2-1, with D possibly matching TRBD2 (7 bases). Trimming stripped 7 bases from V and 0 bases from J, with 11 bases between. CDR1 SGHNT and CDR2 YYREEE come from the germline V gene (reference sequence). The CDR3 runs 14 residues. The CDR3 sequence is CASGGADSYNEQFF. DNA of the CDR3: TGTGCCAGCGGGGGGGCCGACTCCTACAATGAGCAGTTCTTC.

This rearrangement joins TRBV7-9 to TRBJ2-1; D is unresolved. Germline lookup yields CDR1 SEHNR and CDR2 FQNEAQ (reference sequence). This CDR3 spans 19 amino acids. V was cut by 1 base and J by 8 bases, with 27 bases left in between. Here the CDR3 reads CASSLVPLPRLLRPYEQFF. CDR3 bases: TGTGCCAGCAGCTTAGTCCCCCTACCCCGACTCCTACGTCCCTATGAGCAGTTCTTC.

V and J are TRBV12-5 and TRBJ2-3; D might be TRBD1 (5 bases). The CDR3 is made up of 12 amino acids. V lost 6 bases, J lost 5 bases, and 9 bases lay in between. Germline assignment: CDR1 LGHNT and CDR2 FRNRAP. This CDR3 reads CASGRRGDTQYF. Written as DNA, the CDR3 is TGTGCTAGTGGACGTAGGGGAGATACGCAGTATTTT. Full variable domain (outside the CDR3, taken from reference TRBV12-5 and TRBJ2-3): DARVTQTPRHKVTEMGQEVTMRCQPILGHNTVFWYRQTMMQGLELLAYFRNRAPLDDSGMPKDRFSAEMPDATLATLKIQPSEPRDSAVYFCASGRRGDTQYFGPGTRLTVL.

This sequence joins TRBV6-1 and TRBJ1-5; D is perhaps TRBD1 (6 bases). The V and J ends lost 5 bases and 3 bases respectively, with 11 bases between them. The V gene's germline CDR1 is MNHNS and CDR2 SASEGT. This CDR3 region has 14 residues. CDR3 sequence (DNA): TGTGCCAGCAGTTCAGACAGGTACAATCAGCCCCAGCATTTT. Translating it yields CASSSDRYNQPQHF.

The rearrangement uses TRBV12-2 and TRBJ2-4; the table's D call, TRBD2, was not checked against the DNA. TRBV12-2 is recorded as a pseudogene. The CDR3 totals 14 residues. CDR3 region: CASRLAPTADIQYF. In DNA, the CDR3 is TGTGCAAGTCGCTTAGCCCCAACGGCGGACATTCAGTACTTC.

The V and J genes are TRBV6-5 and TRBJ1-2; the match to TRBD1 covers 9 bases. Per germline, CDR1 MNHEY and CDR2 SVGAGI. J was trimmed by 5 bases and V by 7 bases; bases with no gene match: 11. The CDR3 loop spans 15 amino acids. The CDR3 is CASKTGTGSAYGYTF. The CDR3 nucleotides read TGTGCCAGCAAAACCGGGACAGGGTCCGCGTATGGCTACACCTTC.

There are a few counts of this clone. The CDR3 reads CASSQKLTGELFF. CDR3 DNA: TGTGCCAGCAGCCAAAAGCTGACCGGGGAGCTGTTTTTT. The chain carries TRBV7-3 and TRBJ2-2; unclear D gene. Germline values: CDR1 SGHTA, CDR2 FQGTGA. With 5 bases removed from V and 5 bases from J, the gap between germline ends came to 9 bases. CDR3 length: 13 amino acids.

The V gene is TRBV11-2, the J gene TRBJ2-7; D is possibly TRBD2 (5 bases). This CDR3 region has 12 residues. CDR1 and CDR2 from the germline V gene are SGHAT and FQNNGV. The V end was cut by 1 base, the J end by 7 bases, with 8 bases between. The CDR3 sequence is CASSLAGMEQYF. CDR3 nucleotide sequence: TGTGCCAGCAGCTTAGCCGGGATGGAGCAGTACTTC.

The J gene is TRBJ1-4, the V gene TRBV6-4; tentative D call: TRBD1 (5 bases). The CDR3 totals 16 residues. In germline, CDR1 is MRHNA, CDR2 SNTAGT. Trimming removed 7 bases at V and 4 bases at J, with 19 bases between. The CDR3 loop reads CASTPQGSTVNEKLFF. CDR3 sequence (DNA): TGTGCCAGCACCCCGCAGGGAAGCACGGTTAATGAAAAACTGTTTTTT.

The genes are TRBV4-2 and TRBJ1-5; D might be TRBD1 (6 bases). Trimming cost V 2 bases and J 10 bases, with 24 bases left between them. CDR1 is LGHNA, CDR2 YNFKEQ, per germline. The CDR3 length is 17 residues. The CDR3 DNA is TGTGCCAGCAGCCAAACAGGTAGTGCAGGGGTATCCTATCCCCAGCATTTT. Translating it yields CASSQTGSAGVSYPQHF.

This clone appeared a few times. The rearrangement links TRBV19 to TRBJ2-3; 9 bases fit TRBD1. Germline V gene lookup returns CDR1 LNHDA and CDR2 SQIVND (reference sequence). The length of the CDR3 is 14 residues. V dropped 9 bases and J dropped 5; count of bases not matched to a gene: 9. For the CDR3, the DNA is TGTGCCAGCACTTTCGGACAGGGGAGAGATACGCAGTATTTT. Amino acid sequence: CASTFGQGRDTQYF.

In this sample, this clone turned up once. The V gene is TRBV11-2, the J gene TRBJ1-2; D gene ambiguous. The germline V gene encodes CDR1 SGHAT and CDR2 FQNNGV. Trimming removed 5 bases from V and 4 bases from J, with 14 bases in between. This CDR3 is 14 amino acids long. CDR3: CASSPSSSSYGYTF. CDR3 sequence (DNA): TGTGCCAGCAGCCCCAGTTCTAGCTCCTATGGCTACACCTTC.

This clone was picked up one time. This sequence joins TRBV11-2 and TRBJ2-5; D is ambiguous. The end of the DNA aligns better with TRBJ2-7, so the J call may be wrong. CDR1 is SGHAT, CDR2 FQNNGV, per germline. The CDR3 loop spans 11 amino acids. CDR3 sequence (DNA): TGTGCCAGCAGCTCGAACTACGAGCAGTACTTC. This codes for CASSSNYEQYF.

V gene TRBV4-2 combines with J gene TRBJ2-5; 7 bases map to TRBD1. CDR1 and CDR2 (germline): LGHNA, YNFKEQ. This CDR3 has 16 amino acids. J lost 1 base, V lost 1 base, and 6 bases had no gene match. For the CDR3, the DNA is TGTGCCAGCAGCCAAGTTCGTCCAGGGGGCCAAGAGACCCAGTACTTC. Translation: CASSQVRPGGQETQYF.

This clone was seen a single time. This rearrangement joins TRBV7-2 to TRBJ2-7; D gene unclear. This CDR3 region has 11 residues. Germline V gene data show CDR1 as SGHTA and CDR2 as FQGNSA. V was trimmed by 5 bases and J by 6 bases, leaving 8 bases between them. The CDR3 region is CASSPLSEQYF. CDR3 DNA: TGTGCCAGCAGCCCTCTCAGCGAGCAGTACTTC.

The chain combines TRBV10-2 with TRBJ2-6, with D unresolved. Deletions cut 4 bases from V and 0 bases from J, with 7 bases between. The CDR3 extends over 15 amino acids. Germline assignment: CDR1 WSHSY and CDR2 SAAADI. The DNA for the CDR3 is TGCGCCAGCAGTGCCGTTAGCTCTGGGGCCAACGTCCTGACTTTC. Its translation: CASSAVSSGANVLTF.

About this clone: Additional DNA sequences in this sample encode the identical CDR3. The rearrangement links TRBV5-6 to TRBJ1-6; D unresolved. Germline V gene sequence: CDR1 SGHDT, CDR2 YYEEEE. The CDR3 is made up of 15 amino acids. V was pared by 0 bases and J by 1 base, with 5 bases between. CDR3 protein: CASSLGGSYNSPLHF. The CDR3 DNA sequence: TGTGCCAGCAGCTTGGGAGGGTCCTATAATTCACCCCTCCACTTT.